This T cell receptor (beta chain) came from a study of molecular identifiers for immune sequencing clone quantification. TCRdb reanalysed the PCR reads using MiXCR and keeps one entry per CDR3 protein. The repertoire holds under 800,000 distinct CDR3 sequences, about 25% seen once, with about 0.78% in the top ten. The length of the CDR3 is 12 residues. Trimming took off 4 bases at V and 14 bases at J, with 17 bases between the two ends. Per germline, CDR1 SEHNR and CDR2 FQNEAQ (reference sequence). About this clonotype itself: As yet, its antigen is unknown.

Construction of naive CD8 libraries employed about 17,000 to 1,100,000 sorted cells together with 10%, 30% or 50% RNA. The study's findings and limits: Spiked Jurkat TCR RNA from one cell was reportedly detectable among over 800,000 naive cells.

This sequence joins TRBV7-9 and TRBJ1-1; D call uncertain. The source of this sequence is a human donor in good health. Some libraries in this study had Jurkat cell RNA spiked in. The specimen was naive CD8+ T cells from blood, with Jurkat cell RNA spiked in. The subset denotes: FACS-sorted CD8+CD4-CCR7+CD45RA+ naive T cells. The CDR3 DNA is TGTGCCAGCAGCTACGGCGACGGCGCAGCCTTCTTT. Protein: CASSYGDGAAFF.